This T cell receptor (beta chain) was captured in a study of graft-versus-host responses after intestinal transplantation. The study, taken as a whole, reports: Early after transplant, HvG clones declined as circulating GvH clones peaked.

This table comes from immunoSEQ multiplex PCR, and its TCRdb copy is limited to in-frame clones, with some not included. The top ten clones hold roughly 3.5% of a sample with 15,000 to 20,000 clones, approximately 39% of them seen once. Labeling with CFSE marked roughly 200,000 responder cells, which were plated with roughly 200,000 irradiated, violet-dye-labeled stimulator cells. Remarks on this clone: Other DNA sequences in the same sample also yield this CDR3.

V lost 0 bases and J 0 bases, leaving 2 bases between the germline ends. The CDR3 extends over 13 amino acids. In germline, CDR1 is MNHEY, CDR2 SMNVEV (reference sequence). The chain links TRBV27 to TRBJ1-1; no reliable D call. Specimen: alloreactive CD8+ T cells from a mixed lymphocyte reaction culture, collected before intestinal transplant. Subset indicated: CFSE-low proliferating T cells sorted from roughly six-day pre-transplant mixed lymphocyte reaction (GvH or HvG direction). The source is a human patient who received an intestinal transplant. The DNA of the CDR3 is TGTGCCAGCAGTTTATCTGTGAACACTGAAGCTTTCTTT. Residues: CASSLSVNTEAFF.